This T cell receptor beta chain emerged from a study of blood T cell repertoires in COVID-19. Clones were sequenced by immunoSEQ multiplex PCR, and TCRdb holds only the in-frame ones, with some missing. The sample holds about 250,000 clones, 82% seen once. With 6 bases clipped from V and 8 bases from J, the junction kept 13 bases outside the gene matches. This CDR3 region has 17 residues. Germline V gene lookup returns CDR1 MDHEN and CDR2 SYDVKM. The receptor was derived from a woman older than 75 with active or convalescent COVID-19. Sequencing used peripheral blood. The chain carries TRBV28 and TRBJ2-2; 12 bases line up with TRBD2. CDR3 loop: CASSPPSGRAGFGELFF. DNA for the CDR3: TGTGCCAGCAGCCCCCCTAGCGGGAGGGCCGGGTTTGGGGAGCTGTTTTTT.